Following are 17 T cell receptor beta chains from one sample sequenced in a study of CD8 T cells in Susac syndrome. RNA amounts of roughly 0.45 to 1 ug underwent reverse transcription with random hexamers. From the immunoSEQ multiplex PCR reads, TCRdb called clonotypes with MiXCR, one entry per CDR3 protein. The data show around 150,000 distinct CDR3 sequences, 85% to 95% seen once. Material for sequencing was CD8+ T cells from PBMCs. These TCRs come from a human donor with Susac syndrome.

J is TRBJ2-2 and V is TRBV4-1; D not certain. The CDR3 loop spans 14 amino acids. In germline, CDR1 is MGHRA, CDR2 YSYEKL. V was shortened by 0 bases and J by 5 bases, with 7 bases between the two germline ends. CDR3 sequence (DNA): TGCGCCAGCAGCCAAGATGAGCTTACCGGGGAGCTGTTTTTT. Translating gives CASSQDELTGELFF.

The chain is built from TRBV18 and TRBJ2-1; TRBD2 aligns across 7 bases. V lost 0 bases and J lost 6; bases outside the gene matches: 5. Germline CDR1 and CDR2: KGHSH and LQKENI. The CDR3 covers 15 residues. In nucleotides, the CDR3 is TGTGCCAGCTCACCACCGGAGCGGGATATCAATGAGCAGTTCTTC. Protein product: CASSPPERDINEQFF.

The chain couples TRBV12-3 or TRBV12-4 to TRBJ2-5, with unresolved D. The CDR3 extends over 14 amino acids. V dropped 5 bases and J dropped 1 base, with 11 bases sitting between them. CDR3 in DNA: TGTGCCAGCAGTCCCCCAACCTCCCAAGAGACCCAGTACTTC. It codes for CASSPPTSQETQYF.

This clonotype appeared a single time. The CDR3 spells CASPMGQGGPNTGELFF. CDR3 nucleotides: TGTGCCAGCCCAATGGGACAGGGTGGCCCGAACACCGGGGAGCTGTTTTTT. V is TRBV18 and J is TRBJ2-2, with 9 bases fitting TRBD1. The germline gives CDR1 KGHSH, CDR2 LQKENI. The CDR3 runs 17 residues. Unmatched junction bases numbered 10, after V lost 8 bases and J lost 0 bases. Using reference TRBV18 and TRBJ2-2 for the parts outside the CDR3, the full variable domain is NAGVMQNPRHLVRRRGQEARLRCSPMKGHSHVYWYRQLPEEGLKFMVYLQKENIIDESGMPKERFSAEFPKEGPSILRIQQVVRGDSAAYFCASPMGQGGPNTGELFFGEGSRLTVL.

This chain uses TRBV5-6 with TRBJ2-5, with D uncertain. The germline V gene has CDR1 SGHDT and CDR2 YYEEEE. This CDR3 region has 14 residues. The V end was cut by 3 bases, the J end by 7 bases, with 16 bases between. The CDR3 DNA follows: TGTGCCAGCAGCTCTGAGAGACTTTCGGGGACCCAGTACTTC. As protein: CASSSERLSGTQYF.

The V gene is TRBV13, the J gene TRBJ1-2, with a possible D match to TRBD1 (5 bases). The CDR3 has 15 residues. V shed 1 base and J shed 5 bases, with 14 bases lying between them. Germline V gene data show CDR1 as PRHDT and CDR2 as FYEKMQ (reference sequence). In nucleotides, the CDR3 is TGTGCCAGCAGCTTAGAAGCCCAGGGATGGTATGGCTACACCTTC. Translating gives CASSLEAQGWYGYTF.

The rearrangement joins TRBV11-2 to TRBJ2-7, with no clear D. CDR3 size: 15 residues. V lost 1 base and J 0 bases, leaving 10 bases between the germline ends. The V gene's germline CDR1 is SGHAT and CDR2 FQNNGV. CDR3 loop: CASSLGSGYSYEQYF. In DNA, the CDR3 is TGTGCCAGCAGCTTAGGCTCAGGTTACTCCTACGAGCAGTACTTC.

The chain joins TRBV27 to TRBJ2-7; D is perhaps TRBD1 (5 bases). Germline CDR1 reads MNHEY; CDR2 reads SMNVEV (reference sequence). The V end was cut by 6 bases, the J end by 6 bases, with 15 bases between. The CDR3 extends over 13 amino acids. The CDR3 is CASSLRQGSEQYF. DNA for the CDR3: TGTGCCAGCAGCCTTAGGCAGGGTTCCGAGCAGTACTTC.

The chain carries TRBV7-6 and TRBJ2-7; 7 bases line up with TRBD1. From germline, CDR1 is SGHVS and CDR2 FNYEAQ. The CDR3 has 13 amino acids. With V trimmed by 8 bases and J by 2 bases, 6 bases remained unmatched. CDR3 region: CASATGRAYEQYF. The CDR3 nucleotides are TGTGCCAGCGCGACAGGGCGCGCCTACGAGCAGTACTTC.

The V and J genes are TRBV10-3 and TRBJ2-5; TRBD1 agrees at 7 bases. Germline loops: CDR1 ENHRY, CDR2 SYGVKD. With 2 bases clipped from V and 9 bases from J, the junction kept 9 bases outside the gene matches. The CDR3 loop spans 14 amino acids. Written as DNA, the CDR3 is TGTGCCATCAGTGAGGGGACAGAGAAAGGGGCCCAGTACTTC. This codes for CAISEGTEKGAQYF.

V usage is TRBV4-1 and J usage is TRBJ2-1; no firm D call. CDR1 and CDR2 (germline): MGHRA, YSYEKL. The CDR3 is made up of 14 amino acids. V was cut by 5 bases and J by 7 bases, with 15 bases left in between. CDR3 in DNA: TGCGCCAGCAGCGTCGCCTTAGTCGGGAATGAGCAGTTCTTC. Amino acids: CASSVALVGNEQFF.

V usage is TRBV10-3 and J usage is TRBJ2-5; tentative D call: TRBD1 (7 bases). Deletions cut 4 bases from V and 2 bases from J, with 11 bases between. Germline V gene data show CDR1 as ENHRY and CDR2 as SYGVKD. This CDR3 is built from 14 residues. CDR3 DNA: TGTGCCATCAGTGGGCGGGACAGTCAAGAGACCCAGTACTTC. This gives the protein CAISGRDSQETQYF.

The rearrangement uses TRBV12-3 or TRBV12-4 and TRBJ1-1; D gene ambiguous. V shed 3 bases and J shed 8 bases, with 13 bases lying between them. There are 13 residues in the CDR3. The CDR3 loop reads CASSFMGHEEAFF. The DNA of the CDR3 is TGTGCCAGCAGTTTTATGGGTCACGAAGAAGCTTTCTTT.

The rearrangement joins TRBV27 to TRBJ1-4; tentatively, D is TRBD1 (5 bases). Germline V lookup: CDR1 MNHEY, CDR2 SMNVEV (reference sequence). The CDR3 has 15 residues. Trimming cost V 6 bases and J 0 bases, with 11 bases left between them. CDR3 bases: TGTGCCAGCAGATCAGGGACGGCAACTAATGAAAAACTGTTTTTT. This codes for CASRSGTATNEKLFF.

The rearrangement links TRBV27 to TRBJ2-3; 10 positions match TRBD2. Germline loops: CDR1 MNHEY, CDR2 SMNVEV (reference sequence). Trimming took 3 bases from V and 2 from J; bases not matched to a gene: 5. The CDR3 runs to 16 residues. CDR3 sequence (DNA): TGTGCCAGCAGTTTCGGGACTAGCGAGTTCACAGATACGCAGTATTTT. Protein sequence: CASSFGTSEFTDTQYF.

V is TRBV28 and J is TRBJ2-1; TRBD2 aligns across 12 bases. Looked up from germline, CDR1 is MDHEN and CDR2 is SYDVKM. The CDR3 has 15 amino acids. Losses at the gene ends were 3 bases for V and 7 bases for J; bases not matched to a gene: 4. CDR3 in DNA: TGTGCCAGCAGTTTGGTGACTAGCGGGAGTAATGAGCAGTTCTTC. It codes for CASSLVTSGSNEQFF.

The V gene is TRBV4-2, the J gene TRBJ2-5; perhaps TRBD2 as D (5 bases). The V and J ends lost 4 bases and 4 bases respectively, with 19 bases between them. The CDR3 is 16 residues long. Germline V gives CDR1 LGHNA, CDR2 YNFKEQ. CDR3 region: CASSRQEEADLETQYF. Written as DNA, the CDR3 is TGTGCCAGCAGCCGGCAAGAGGAGGCGGACCTAGAGACCCAGTACTTC.